The clone carrying this T cell receptor beta chain was found many times. This sample was taken from a study of low-dose radiotherapy and immunotherapy resistance in tumors. Time point described: after trial treatment. The treatment was: LDRT plus nivolumab, ipilimumab, low-dose cyclophosphamide and aspirin (RACIN trial). First-strand cDNA relied on TRAV- and TRBV-specific primers spanning alpha and beta chains. The TCRs were subjected to amplification over approximately 20 PCR cycles employing a constant-region primer in conjunction with a V-primer adapter. TCRdb re-analysed the reads in MiXCR, keeping a single row per CDR3 protein. The table has about 91,000 distinct CDR3 sequences, under 25% seen once. Trimming took 8 bases from V and 2 from J; bases not matched to a gene: 11. Germline V CDR1 and CDR2: SNHLY, FYNNEI. The CDR3 is made up of 16 amino acids.

The sample consisted of PBMCs, taken after low-dose radiotherapy plus immunotherapy. This receptor was obtained from a female donor with ovarian cancer. The V call is TRBV2, the J call TRBJ2-7; 11 nucleotides match TRBD1. CDR3 in DNA: TGTGCCAGCTCCTTCTCCGGGACAGGGGGTACCTACGAGCAGTACTTC. Translation: CASSFSGTGGTYEQYF.